This T cell receptor beta chain was found in a study of T cells in Graves' hyperthyroidism and ophthalmopathy. Not enrolled were patients with uncontrolled infection, other autoimmune disease, pregnancy or lactation. PBMCs were collected from a roughly 9.7 ml volume of fresh peripheral blood. Comments on this clonotype: The antigen is not known.

Study findings and constraints: Ophthalmopathy onset followed model prediction by a median about six months. From stable hyperthyroidism, ophthalmopathy was separated by a 13 V-J model.

In germline, CDR1 is SGHRS, CDR2 YFSETQ. The CDR3 spans 15 residues. V was pared by 0 bases and J by 2 bases, with 4 bases of the junction left unmatched. TCR beta CDR3 sequences were amplified from RNA transcripts. HTBI primers were used for first-round RT-PCR of the TCR CDR3. TCRdb redid the calling of the multiplex PCR reads with MiXCR, one entry per CDR3 protein. The data contain 500,000 to 650,000 distinct CDR3 sequences, 17% of them seen just once; the ten biggest clones take up under 20%. Source material: blood. The clonotype was recovered from a woman in her late teens or twenties with Graves' ophthalmopathy. The genes are TRBV5-1 and TRBJ2-5, with 7 bases matching TRBD1. CDR3 residues: CASSLGQGPQETQYF. In nucleotides, the CDR3 is TGCGCCAGCAGCTTGGGACAGGGTCCACAAGAGACCCAGTACTTC.